These 8 T cell receptor beta chains originate from one sample sequenced in a study of blood T cell repertoires in COVID-19. Measured with immunoSEQ multiplex PCR; TCRdb has only the in-frame clones, and not every one. The sample includes just over 250,000 clones, roughly 80% of them seen just once. The sequencing sample was made of PBMCs or T cells enriched from blood (not recorded which). The receptors originated from a man aged 25-40 years with acute COVID-19.

This clone has more than one count but fewer than ten. The chain combines TRBV21-1 with TRBJ2-1; the DNA was not used to check the table's D call, TRBD2. TRBV21-1 is classified as a pseudogene. This CDR3 has 16 amino acids. The CDR3 reads CARKGEGGLSYNEQFF. The CDR3, as DNA: TGTGCCAGGAAAGGTGAGGGGGGGCTGTCCTACAATGAGCAGTTCTTC.

This clone has a single count. The identical CDR3 is also encoded by other nucleotide sequences in the sample. The chain couples TRBV7-3 to TRBJ2-3; 8 bases are shared with TRBD2. In germline, CDR1 is SGHTA, CDR2 FQGTGA. V shed 3 bases, J shed 2 bases, and the junction held 4 bases outside the gene matches. The CDR3 covers 15 residues. This chain's CDR3 is CASSLAGGATDTQYF. In nucleotides, the CDR3 is TGTGCCAGCAGCTTGGCGGGGGGAGCCACAGATACGCAGTATTTT.

This clone was observed a few times. The gene calls are TRBV29-1 and TRBJ2-2, with 7 bases lining up with TRBD2. V shed 7 bases and J 2 bases; nucleotides not matched to a gene: 4. The germline V gene has CDR1 SQVTM and CDR2 ANQGSEA. The CDR3 is made up of 13 amino acids. For the CDR3, the DNA is TGCAGCGCTAGGGAGGGTAACACCGGGGAGCTGTTTTTT. Encoded protein: CSAREGNTGELFF.

The chain uses TRBV27 and TRBJ1-2; the match to TRBD1 covers 8 bases. Germline values: CDR1 MNHEY, CDR2 SMNVEV (reference sequence). The junction had 1 base not matched to a gene; V was cut back by 4 bases and J by 0 bases. This CDR3 contains 14 residues. The DNA of the CDR3 is TGTGCCAGCAGTTCGGACAGGGCTAACTATGGCTACACCTTC. Translating it yields CASSSDRANYGYTF.

The chain has TRBV6-5 and TRBJ1-5; 7 bases are a match to TRBD1. Trimming at V came to 6 bases and at J to 6 bases, leaving 5 bases not matched to a gene. The CDR3 contains 13 residues. Per germline, CDR1 MNHEY and CDR2 SVGAGI. In DNA, the CDR3 is TGTGCCAGCAGGAGGGGGCTGAGTCAGCCCCAGCATTTT. This gives the protein CASRRGLSQPQHF.

The chain carries TRBV11-2 and TRBJ1-1, with 8 nucleotides matching TRBD1. CDR3 length: 14 residues. Losses at the gene ends were 5 bases for V and 1 base for J; bases not matched to a gene: 3. CDR1 is SGHAT, CDR2 FQNNGV, per germline. The CDR3 DNA follows: TGTGCCAGCAGCGCCGGGACAGGGAACACTGAAGCTTTCTTT. It specifies CASSAGTGNTEAFF.

The genes are TRBV18 and TRBJ1-5; maybe TRBD1 (6 bases). With 4 bases removed from V and 1 base from J, the gap between germline ends came to 8 bases. The germline V gene encodes CDR1 KGHSH and CDR2 LQKENI. CDR3 size: 14 residues. For the CDR3, the DNA is TGTGCCAGCTCACGACAGGAGAGCAATCAGCCCCAGCATTTT. Translating gives CASSRQESNQPQHF.

The chain employs TRBV6-2 or TRBV6-3 and TRBJ1-3, with TRBD1 matching 7 bases. With V trimmed by 4 bases and J by 6 bases, 6 bases remained unmatched. Germline V gene lookup returns CDR1 MNHEY and CDR2 SVGEGT. The CDR3 runs to 14 residues. The DNA for the CDR3 is TGTGCCAGCAGTTTCGAGAAGGGGGCAAACACCATATATTTT. Translating gives CASSFEKGANTIYF.